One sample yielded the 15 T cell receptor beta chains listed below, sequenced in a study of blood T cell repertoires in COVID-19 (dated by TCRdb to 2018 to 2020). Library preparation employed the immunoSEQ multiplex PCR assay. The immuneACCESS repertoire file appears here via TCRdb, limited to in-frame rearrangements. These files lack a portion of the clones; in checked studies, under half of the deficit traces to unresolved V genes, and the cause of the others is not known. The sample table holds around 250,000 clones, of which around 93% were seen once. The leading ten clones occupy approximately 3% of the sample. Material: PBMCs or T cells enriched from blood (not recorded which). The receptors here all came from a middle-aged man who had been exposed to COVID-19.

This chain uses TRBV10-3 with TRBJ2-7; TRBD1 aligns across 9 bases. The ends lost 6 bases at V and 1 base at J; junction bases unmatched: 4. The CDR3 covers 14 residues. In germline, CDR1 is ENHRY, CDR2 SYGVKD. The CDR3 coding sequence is TGTGCCATCAGCGGGACAGGGAAGTCCTACGAGCAGTACTTC. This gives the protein CAISGTGKSYEQYF.

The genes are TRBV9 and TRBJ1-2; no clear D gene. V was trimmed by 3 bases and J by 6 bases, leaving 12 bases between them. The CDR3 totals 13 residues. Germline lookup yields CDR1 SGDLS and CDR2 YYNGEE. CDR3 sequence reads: CASSAFLNDGYTF. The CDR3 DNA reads TGTGCCAGCAGCGCCTTTCTAAATGATGGCTACACCTTC. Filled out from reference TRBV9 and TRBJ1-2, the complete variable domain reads DSGVTQTPKHLITATGQRVTLRCSPRSGDLSVYWYQQSLDQGLQFLIQYYNGEERAKGNILERFSAQQFPDLHSELNLSSLELGDSALYFCASSAFLNDGYTFGSGTRLTVV.

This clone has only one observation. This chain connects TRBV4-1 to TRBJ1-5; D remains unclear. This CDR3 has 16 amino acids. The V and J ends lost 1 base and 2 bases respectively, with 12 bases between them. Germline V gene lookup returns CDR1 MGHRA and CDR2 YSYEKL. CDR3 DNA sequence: TGCGCCAGCAGCCAAGTAACGGGTTATCGCAATCAGCCCCAGCATTTT. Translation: CASSQVTGYRNQPQHF.

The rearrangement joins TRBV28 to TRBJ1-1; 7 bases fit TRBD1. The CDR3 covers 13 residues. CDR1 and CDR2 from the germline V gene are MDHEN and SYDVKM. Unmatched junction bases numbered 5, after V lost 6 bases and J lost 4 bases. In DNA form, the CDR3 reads TGTGCCAGCAGCCACAGGGGACTCACTGAAGCTTTCTTT. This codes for CASSHRGLTEAFF.

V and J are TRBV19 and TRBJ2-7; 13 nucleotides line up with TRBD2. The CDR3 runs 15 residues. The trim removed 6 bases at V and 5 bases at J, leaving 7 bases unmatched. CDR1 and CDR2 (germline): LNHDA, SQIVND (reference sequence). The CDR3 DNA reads TGTGCCAGTAGCTTACTAGCGGGAGGGGGTAACGAGCAGTACTTC. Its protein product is CASSLLAGGGNEQYF.

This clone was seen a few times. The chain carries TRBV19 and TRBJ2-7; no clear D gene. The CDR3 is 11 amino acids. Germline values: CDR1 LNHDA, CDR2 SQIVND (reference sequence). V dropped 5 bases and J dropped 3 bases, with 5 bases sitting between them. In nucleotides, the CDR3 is TGTGCCAGTAGTCCGGGCTACGAGCAGTACTTC. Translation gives CASSPGYEQYF.

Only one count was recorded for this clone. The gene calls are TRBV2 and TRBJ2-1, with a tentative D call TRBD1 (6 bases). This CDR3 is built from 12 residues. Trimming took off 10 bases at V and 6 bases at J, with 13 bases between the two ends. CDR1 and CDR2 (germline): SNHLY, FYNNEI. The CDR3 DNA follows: TGTGCCACCAGGTCACAGGGCAATGAGCAGTTCTTC. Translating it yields CATRSQGNEQFF.

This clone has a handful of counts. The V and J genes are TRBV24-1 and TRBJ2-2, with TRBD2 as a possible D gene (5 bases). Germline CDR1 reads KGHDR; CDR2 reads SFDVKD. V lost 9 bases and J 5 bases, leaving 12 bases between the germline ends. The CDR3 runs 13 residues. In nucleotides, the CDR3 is TGTGCCACCTCAGCGGTCGGGACCGGGGAGCTGTTTTTT. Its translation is CATSAVGTGELFF.

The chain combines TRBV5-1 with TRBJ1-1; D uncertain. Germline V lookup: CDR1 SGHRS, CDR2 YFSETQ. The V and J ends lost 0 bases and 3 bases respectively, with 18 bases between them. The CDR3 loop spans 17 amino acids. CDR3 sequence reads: CASSLDRRRVLDTEAFF. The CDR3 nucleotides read TGCGCCAGCAGCTTGGATAGGAGGAGGGTTCTAGACACTGAAGCTTTCTTT.

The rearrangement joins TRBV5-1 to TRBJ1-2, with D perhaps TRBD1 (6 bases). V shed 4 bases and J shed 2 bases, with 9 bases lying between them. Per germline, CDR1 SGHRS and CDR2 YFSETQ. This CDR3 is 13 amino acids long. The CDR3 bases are TGCGCCAGCAGCCCACAGGGAAACTATGGCTACACCTTC. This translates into CASSPQGNYGYTF.

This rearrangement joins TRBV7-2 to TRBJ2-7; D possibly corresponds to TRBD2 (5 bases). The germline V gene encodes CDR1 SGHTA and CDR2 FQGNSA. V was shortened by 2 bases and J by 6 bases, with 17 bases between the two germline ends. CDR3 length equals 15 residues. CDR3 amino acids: CASSLYVGVRAEQYF. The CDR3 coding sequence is TGTGCCAGCAGCTTATATGTGGGAGTGAGGGCCGAGCAGTACTTC.

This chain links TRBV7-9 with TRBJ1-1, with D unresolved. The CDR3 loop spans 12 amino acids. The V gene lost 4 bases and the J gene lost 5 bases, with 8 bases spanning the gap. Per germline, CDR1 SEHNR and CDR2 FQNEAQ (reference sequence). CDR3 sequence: CASSSRETEAFF. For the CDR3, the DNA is TGTGCCAGCAGCTCGAGAGAAACTGAAGCTTTCTTT.

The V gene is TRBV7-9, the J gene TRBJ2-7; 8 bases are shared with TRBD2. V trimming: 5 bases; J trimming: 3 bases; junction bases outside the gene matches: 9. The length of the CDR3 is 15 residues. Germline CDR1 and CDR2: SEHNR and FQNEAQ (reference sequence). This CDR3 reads CASSPGLVGDYEQYF. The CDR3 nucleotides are TGTGCCAGCAGCCCGGGACTAGTGGGAGACTACGAGCAGTACTTC.

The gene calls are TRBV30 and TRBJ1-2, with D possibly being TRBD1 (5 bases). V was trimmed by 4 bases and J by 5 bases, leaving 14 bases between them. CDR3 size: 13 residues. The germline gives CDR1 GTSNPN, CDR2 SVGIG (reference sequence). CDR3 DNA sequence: TGTGCCTGGAATTGGGGGGATTCATATGGCTACACCTTC. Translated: CAWNWGDSYGYTF.

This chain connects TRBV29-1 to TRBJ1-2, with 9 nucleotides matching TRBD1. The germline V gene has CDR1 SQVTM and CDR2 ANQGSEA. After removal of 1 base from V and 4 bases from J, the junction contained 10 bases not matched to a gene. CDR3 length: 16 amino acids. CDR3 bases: TGCAGCGTTGAAGCGACAGGGGGTACTTTCTCCTATGGCTACACCTTC. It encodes CSVEATGGTFSYGYTF.